This T cell receptor (beta chain) was sequenced during a study of blood T cell repertoires in COVID-19. This clone was found once. TCRdb's copy holds only in-frame clones and misses some; the assay was immunoSEQ multiplex PCR. The sample includes 150,000 to 200,000 clones, roughly three quarters of them seen just once. CDR3 length: 15 amino acids. Trimming cost V 7 bases and J 8 bases; bases outside gene matches: 13. Germline loops: CDR1 MDHEN, CDR2 SYDVKM. This receptor was obtained from a woman aged 45-59 years with active or convalescent COVID-19. The specimen was peripheral blood. This chain uses TRBV28 with TRBJ1-2; 10 bases map to TRBD1. CDR3 protein: CASTPGGDRGQGYTF. In nucleotides, the CDR3 is TGTGCCAGCACCCCTGGAGGGGACAGGGGTCAGGGCTACACCTTC.